The rows below give T cell receptor beta chains drawn from one sample of a study of T-cell memory formation after mild COVID-19. TCRdb ran MiXCR on the 5' RACE reads and lists one entry per CDR3 protein. The sample contains 350,000 to 450,000 distinct CDR3 sequences, 24% of which appear only once. Specimen: PBMCs or a T cell subset sorted from them (not recorded which). Source of these receptors: an adult woman who had mild COVID-19 (a few samples of this study predate the infection). Cell type and time point are not known. CDR3s include the opening cysteine and the closing phenylalanine or tryptophan. A D gene is named only where the DNA matches it firmly. Clone size is stated in some rows and not others, as once, few, many or a class when expanded.

NA	TRBV11-2	NA	TRBJ1-1	CASSSTRVTTEAFF	TGTGCCAGCAGCTCCACCAGAGTAACCACTGAAGCTTTCTTT
NA	TRBV29-1	few	TRBJ1-1	CSVAQTANTEAFF	TGCAGCGTTGCCCAGACCGCGAACACTGAAGCTTTCTTT
NA	TRBV6-1	few	TRBJ2-1	CASSEGHYLNEQFF	TGTGCCAGCAGTGAAGGGCACTACCTGAATGAGCAGTTCTTC
NA	TRBV4-2	NA	TRBJ2-4	CASSQDPAGGEAKNIQYF	TGTGCCAGCAGCCAAGATCCGGCCGGGGGCGAAGCCAAAAACATTCAGTACTTC
TRBD1	TRBV5-5	few	TRBJ1-4	CASSLSGQYEKLFF	TGTGCCAGCAGCCTTTCGGGACAGTATGAAAAACTGTTTTTT
NA	TRBV3-1	NA	TRBJ2-7	CASSRSLGSYEQYF	TGTGCCAGCAGCCGGAGCCTAGGGTCCTACGAGCAGTACTTC
TRBD1	TRBV5-1	few	TRBJ2-3	CASSHGTATSTDTQYF	TGCGCCAGCTCCCACGGGACAGCAACTAGCACAGATACGCAGTATTTT
NA	TRBV3-1	NA	TRBJ2-7	CASSPRLLEGEQYF	TGTGCCAGCAGCCCGAGATTGTTGGAGGGGGAGCAGTACTTC
NA	TRBV5-1	NA	TRBJ2-1	CASSSTDFPEAQFF	TGCGCCAGCAGCTCTACGGACTTCCCTGAGGCGCAGTTCTTC
NA	TRBV6-2/TRBV6-3	few	TRBJ2-2	CASSDTLSPELFF	TGTGCCAGCAGTGACACTTTAAGTCCAGAGCTGTTTTTT
NA	TRBV7-3	NA	TRBJ2-2	CASSLASVSTGELFF	TGTGCCAGCAGCTTAGCATCCGTTAGCACCGGGGAGCTGTTTTTT
NA	TRBV27	few	TRBJ2-2	CASSLAQGHLNTGELFF	TGTGCCAGCAGTTTGGCCCAGGGACACCTGAACACCGGGGAGCTGTTTTTT
NA	TRBV4-2	NA	TRBJ2-7	CASSQVWNSYEQYF	TGTGCCAGCAGCCAAGTATGGAATTCCTACGAGCAGTACTTC
NA	TRBV6-2/TRBV6-3	few	TRBJ2-1	CASSYGAGYNEQFF	TGTGCCAGCAGTTACGGGGCGGGGTACAATGAGCAGTTCTTC
NA	TRBV5-1	NA	TRBJ1-1	CASSSWTVNTEAFF	TGCGCCAGCAGCTCATGGACAGTGAACACTGAAGCTTTCTTT
NA	TRBV12-5	NA	TRBJ1-4	CASGFSVATNEKLFF	TGTGCTAGTGGTTTTTCTGTCGCAACTAATGAAAAACTGTTTTTT
NA	TRBV7-6	NA	TRBJ1-1	CASSLAVSVNTEAFF	TGTGCCAGCAGCTTAGCGGTCAGCGTGAACACTGAAGCTTTCTTT
NA	TRBV20-1	few	TRBJ1-2	CSASTGSPQYGYTF	TGCAGTGCTAGTACAGGGTCGCCCCAATATGGCTACACCTTC
NA	TRBV20-1	NA	TRBJ2-1	CSARPQSVDSYNEQFF	TGCAGTGCTCGACCCCAATCAGTGGATTCCTACAATGAGCAGTTCTTC